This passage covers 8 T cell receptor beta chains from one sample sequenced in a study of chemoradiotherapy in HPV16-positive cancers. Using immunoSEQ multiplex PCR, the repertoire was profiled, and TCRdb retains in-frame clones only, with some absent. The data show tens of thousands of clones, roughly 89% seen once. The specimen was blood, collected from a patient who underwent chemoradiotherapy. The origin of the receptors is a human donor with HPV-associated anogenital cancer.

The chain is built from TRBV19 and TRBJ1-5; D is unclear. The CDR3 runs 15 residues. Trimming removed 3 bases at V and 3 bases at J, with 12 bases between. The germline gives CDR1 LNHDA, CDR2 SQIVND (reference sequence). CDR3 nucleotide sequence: TGTGCCAGTAGTATGAGAAGAGAACCCAATCAGCCCCAGCATTTT. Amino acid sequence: CASSMRREPNQPQHF. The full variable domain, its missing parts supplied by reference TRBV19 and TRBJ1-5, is DGGITQSPKYLFRKEGQNVTLSCEQNLNHDAMYWYRQDPGQGLRLIYYSQIVNDFQKGDIAEGYSVSREKKESFPLTVTSAQKNPTAFYLCASSMRREPNQPQHFGDGTRLSIL.

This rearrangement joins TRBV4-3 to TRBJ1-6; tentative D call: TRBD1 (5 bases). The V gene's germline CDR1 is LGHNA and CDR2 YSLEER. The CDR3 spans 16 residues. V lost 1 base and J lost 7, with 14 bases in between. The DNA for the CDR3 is TGCGCCAGCAGCCAAGTTTCCAGGGCGGAGAATTCACCCCTCCACTTT. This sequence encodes CASSQVSRAENSPLHF.

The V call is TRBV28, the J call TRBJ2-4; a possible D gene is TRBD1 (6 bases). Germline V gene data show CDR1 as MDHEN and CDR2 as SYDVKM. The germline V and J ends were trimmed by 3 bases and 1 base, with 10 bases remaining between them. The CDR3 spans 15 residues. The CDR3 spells CASSFPGVAKNIQYF. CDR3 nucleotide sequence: TGTGCCAGCAGTTTCCCAGGGGTTGCCAAAAACATTCAGTACTTC. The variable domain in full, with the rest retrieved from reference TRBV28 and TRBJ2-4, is DVKVTQSSRYLVKRTGEKVFLECVQDMDHENMFWYRQDPGLGLRLIYFSYDVKMKEKGDIPEGYSVSREKKERFSLILESASTNQTSMYLCASSFPGVAKNIQYFGAGTRLSVL.

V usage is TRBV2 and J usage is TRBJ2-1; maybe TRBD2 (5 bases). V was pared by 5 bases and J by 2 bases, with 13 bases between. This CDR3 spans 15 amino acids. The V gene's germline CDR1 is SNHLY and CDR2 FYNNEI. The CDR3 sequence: CASSSGSRTYNEQFF. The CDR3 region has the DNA TGTGCCAGCAGTTCGGGGAGCCGAACCTACAATGAGCAGTTCTTC.

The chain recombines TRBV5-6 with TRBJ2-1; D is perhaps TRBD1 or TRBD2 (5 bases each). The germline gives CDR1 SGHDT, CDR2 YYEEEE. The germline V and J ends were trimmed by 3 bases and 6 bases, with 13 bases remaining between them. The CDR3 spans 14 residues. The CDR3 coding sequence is TGTGCCAGCAGCTCCTTGGGACGGTTCAATGAGCAGTTCTTC. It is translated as CASSSLGRFNEQFF.

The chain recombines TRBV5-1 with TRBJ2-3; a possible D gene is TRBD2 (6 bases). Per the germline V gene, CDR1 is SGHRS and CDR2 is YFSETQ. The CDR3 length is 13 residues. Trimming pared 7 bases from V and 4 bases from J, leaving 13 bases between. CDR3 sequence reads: CASHRGAADTQYF. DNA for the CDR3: TGCGCCAGCCATCGCGGGGCGGCAGATACGCAGTATTTT.

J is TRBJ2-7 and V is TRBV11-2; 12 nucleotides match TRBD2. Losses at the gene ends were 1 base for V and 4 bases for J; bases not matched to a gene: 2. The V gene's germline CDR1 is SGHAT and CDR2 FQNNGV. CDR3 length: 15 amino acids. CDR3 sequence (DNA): TGTGCCAGCAGCTTAGGGACTAGCGGGGAGTACGAGCAGTACTTC. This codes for CASSLGTSGEYEQYF.

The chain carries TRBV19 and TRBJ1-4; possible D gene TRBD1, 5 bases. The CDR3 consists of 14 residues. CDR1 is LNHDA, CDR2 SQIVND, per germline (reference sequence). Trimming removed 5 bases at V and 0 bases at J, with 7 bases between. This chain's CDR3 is CASSQTATNEKLFF. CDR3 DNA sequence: TGTGCCAGTAGTCAGACAGCAACTAATGAAAAACTGTTTTTT.